The 6 T cell receptor beta chains presented below share a single source sample, sequenced in a study of Graves' ophthalmopathy and Graves' hyperthyroidism. Transcripts of RNA were the source for amplifying TCR beta CDR3 regions. HTBI-primed first-round RT-PCR preceded second-round multiplex PCR. TCRdb reprocessed the multiplex PCR reads via MiXCR and lists one record per CDR3 protein. In the table there are around 660,000 distinct CDR3 sequences, about two fifths of which are singletons. Sequenced material: peripheral blood. The origin of the receptors is an adult man with Graves' ophthalmopathy.

The rearrangement links TRBV15 to TRBJ2-7; 13 bases match TRBD2. This CDR3 spans 16 amino acids. V was clipped by 8 bases and J by 7 bases; unmatched bases: 14. Germline V gene data show CDR1 as LNHNV and CDR2 as YYDKDF (reference sequence). In DNA form, the CDR3 reads TGTGCCACCGGTAGCCGGACTAGCGGGAGTCGGAATGAGCAGTACTTC. Translation gives CATGSRTSGSRNEQYF.

The CDR3 reads CATSRDQSSGNTF. CDR3 in DNA: TGTGCCACCAGCAGAGATCAAAGCTCTGGAAACACCTTC. The chain uses TRBV15 and TRBJ1-2, with D unclear. V was pared by 0 bases and J by 12 bases, with 14 bases between. Germline CDR1 and CDR2: LNHNV and YYDKDF (reference sequence). CDR3 length equals 13 residues.

The sample holds a few counts of this clonotype. CDR3 in amino acids: CASSLDGGPGGNTIYF. CDR3 DNA: TGTGCCAGCAGCTTAGACGGGGGGCCTGGTGGAAACACCATATATTTT. The rearrangement joins TRBV11-2 to TRBJ1-3; weak D call: TRBD1 (6 bases). The CDR3 has 16 amino acids. V was shortened by 0 bases and J by 3 bases, with 12 bases between the two germline ends. From germline, CDR1 is SGHAT and CDR2 FQNNGV. The variable domain in full, with the rest retrieved from reference TRBV11-2 and TRBJ1-3, is EAGVAQSPRYKIIEKRQSVAFWCNPISGHATLYWYQQILGQGPKLLIQFQNNGVVDDSQLPKDRFSAERLKGVDSTLKIQPAKLEDSAVYLCASSLDGGPGGNTIYFGEGSWLTVV.

The CDR3 region is CASSLGGTGGSPLHF. Here the CDR3 DNA reads TGTGCCAGCAGCTTGGGTGGGACGGGAGGTTCACCCCTCCACTTT. The rearrangement links TRBV5-4 to TRBJ1-6, with a possible D match to TRBD1 (5 bases). The CDR3 length is 15 residues. Per the germline V gene, CDR1 is SGHNT and CDR2 is YYREEE (reference sequence). V was clipped by 0 bases and J by 9 bases, with 13 bases between them.

This clonotype was observed many times. This chain links TRBV19 with TRBJ2-6, with D hard to call. V was cut by 4 bases and J by 9 bases, with 16 bases left in between. Germline V CDR1 and CDR2: LNHDA, SQIVND (reference sequence). There are 15 residues in the CDR3. CDR3 region: CASSKQRSTLNVLTF. Here the CDR3 DNA reads TGTGCCAGTAGTAAACAACGCAGCACCCTCAACGTCCTGACTTTC.

The chain combines TRBV25-1 with TRBJ1-6; maybe TRBD1 (5 bases). V was clipped by 3 bases and J by 9 bases, with 12 bases between them. The CDR3 sequence is 14 residues long. In germline, CDR1 is MGHDK, CDR2 SYGVNS. The CDR3 DNA follows: TGTGCCAGCAGTGACACCGGGGGTGGTTCACCCCTCCACTTT. The encoded protein is CASSDTGGGSPLHF.